Following are 5 T cell receptor beta chains from one sample sequenced in a study of STAT3 mutations in large granular lymphocyte leukemia (dated by TCRdb to about 2019). Overall study results and their limits: At least one immunodominant TCRbeta clonotype was present in every T-LGLL patient, and multiple immunodominant subclonotypes appeared in about half of the T-LGLL patients.

Their antigen targets remain unknown. Receptor amplification or capture employed the immunoSEQ multiplex PCR assay. Not all clones reach the TCRdb copy of this immuneACCESS table, which keeps in-frame sequences only. Checked studies attribute under half of the gap to unresolved V genes and leave the rest unexplained. In this sample the table shows about 15,000 clones, around four fifths of which occur a single time. Around 9% of the sample lies in the top ten. The sequenced material came from peripheral blood mononuclear cells. The receptors come from a man between 50 and 59 years old with T-cell large granular lymphocyte leukemia. Some clones in this sample may be carry-over from other donors' samples. The age is the age at diagnosis.

The chain joins TRBV9 to TRBJ1-1; a weak D match, TRBD1 (5 bases). This CDR3 is 14 amino acids long. Germline assignment: CDR1 SGDLS and CDR2 YYNGEE. V was pared by 0 bases and J by 1 base, with 7 bases between. In DNA form, the CDR3 reads TGTGCCAGCAGCGTAGACGGGGGGAACACTGAAGCTTTCTTT. Its protein is CASSVDGGNTEAFF.

The CDR3: CASRISPGQGDQPQHF. Here the CDR3 DNA reads TGTGCAAGTCGCATCAGCCCGGGACAGGGCGATCAGCCCCAGCATTTT. The V gene is TRBV12-2, the J gene TRBJ1-5; the D call TRBD1 from the table was never checked on the DNA. TRBV12-2 is a pseudogene segment. CDR3 size: 16 residues.

This chain links TRBV5-1 with TRBJ1-1; a possible D gene is TRBD1 (5 bases). V lost 4 bases to trimming and J lost 5 bases, with 12 bases between them. This CDR3 spans 13 amino acids. Per germline, CDR1 SGHRS and CDR2 YFSETQ. The CDR3 spells CASSPDWGTEAFF. CDR3 in DNA: TGCGCCAGCAGCCCCGATTGGGGGACTGAAGCTTTCTTT.

The chain combines TRBV19 with TRBJ1-2; 9 bases are a match to TRBD1. The CDR3 is made up of 17 amino acids. J gave up 4 bases and V 8 bases, and 17 bases lay outside the gene matches. The germline gives CDR1 LNHDA, CDR2 SQIVND (reference sequence). DNA for the CDR3: TGTGCCAGTTCCCCCGGGACAGGGTTCTCAAATCCCTATGGCTACACCTTC. Residues: CASSPGTGFSNPYGYTF.

This rearrangement joins TRBV5-6 to TRBJ1-2, with a tentative D call TRBD1 (6 bases). V lost 7 bases to trimming and J lost 8 bases, with 21 bases between them. Germline V lookup: CDR1 SGHDT, CDR2 YYEEEE. The CDR3 covers 14 residues. The CDR3, as DNA: TGTGCCAGCCGCACGGATCGGGGGGCGGGCGGCTACACCTTC. Its protein is CASRTDRGAGGYTF.